This T cell receptor beta chain emerged from a study of blood T cell repertoires in COVID-19. Study at large: From the United States, Italy and Spain came samples of acute and convalescent COVID-19. In each case, the material was cDNA or gDNA derived from T cells, B-cell-depleted T cells, or PBMCs.

Using immunoSEQ multiplex PCR, the repertoire was profiled, and TCRdb retains in-frame clones only, with some absent. Altogether around 100,000 clones are present, more than 65% being singletons, with the ten largest covering roughly 6.3%. J lost 6 bases, V lost 7 bases, and 9 bases had no gene match. From germline, CDR1 is SQVTM and CDR2 ANQGSEA. The CDR3 consists of 13 residues. Specimen: peripheral blood. This receptor was obtained from a man in his sixties with acute or convalescent COVID-19. The chain links TRBV29-1 to TRBJ2-1; 7 bases are a match to TRBD1. The CDR3 here is CSAEDREFNEQFF. The CDR3, as DNA: TGCAGCGCCGAAGACAGGGAATTCAATGAGCAGTTCTTC.